This TCR beta chain was retrieved from a study of shared clonotypes between healthy human individuals. The overall study: CD4 naive and memory got three plates each, CD8 naive two, CD8 memory one.

The CDR3 loop spans 15 amino acids. V lost 6 bases and J 5 bases, leaving 21 bases between the germline ends. From germline, CDR1 is SGHNT and CDR2 YYREEE (reference sequence). Template for every sorted-subset replicate PCR totaled around 200 ng DNA, around 33,000 T cell genomes. The data were produced by immunoSEQ multiplex PCR, yet TCRdb's version contains in-frame clones alone and is incomplete. Counted here are more than 2,000,000 clones, roughly 93% occurring once; the ten biggest clones make up under 0.45%. Sample: naive CD4+ T cells from PBMCs. As to subset: CD45RA+ positively selected. This TCR came from a man aged 18 to 30 in good health. Some clones in this sample may be carry-over from other donors' samples. V and J are TRBV5-4 and TRBJ2-7, with D unclear. CDR3: CASTRGVSEANEQYF. CDR3 sequence (DNA): TGTGCCAGCACGCGAGGCGTTTCGGAAGCCAACGAGCAGTACTTC.